Below are 5 T cell receptor beta chains sequenced from a single sample in a study of cytomegalovirus exposure and HLA in healthy donors. Sequenced by immunoSEQ multiplex PCR; TCRdb stores in-frame clones only, minus some. This table holds 150,000 to 200,000 clones, more than 70% found once. The sequenced material came from PBMCs. These receptors were collected from a man in his thirties or forties in good health and CMV-seropositive.

The chain employs TRBV13 and TRBJ1-6; a weak D match, TRBD1 (5 bases). The CDR3 has 16 amino acids. CDR1 PRHDT and CDR2 FYEKMQ come from the germline V gene (reference sequence). V was cut by 0 bases and J by 2 bases, with 8 bases left in between. In DNA form, the CDR3 reads TGTGCCAGCAGCTTAGGTCCGGGGGCCTATAATTCACCCCTCCACTTT. Translation: CASSLGPGAYNSPLHF.

The rearrangement joins TRBV6-6 to TRBJ2-3; 7 nucleotides align to TRBD2. V dropped 4 bases and J dropped 5; count of bases not matched to a gene: 0. Germline loops: CDR1 MNHNY, CDR2 SVGAGI (reference sequence). The CDR3 length is 12 residues. The CDR3 bases are TGTGCCAGCAGTTCGGGGGGAGATACGCAGTATTTT. Its protein is CASSSGGDTQYF.

This clone was seen a handful of times. The J gene is TRBJ1-2, the V gene TRBV7-2; D perhaps matches TRBD1 (6 bases). Germline V gene lookup returns CDR1 SGHTA and CDR2 FQGNSA. The CDR3 loop spans 12 amino acids. With 3 bases removed from V and 10 bases from J, the gap between germline ends came to 12 bases. Here the CDR3 DNA reads TGTGCCAGCAGCTTCAGGGGCCGCGCCTACACCTTC. It encodes CASSFRGRAYTF. Together with reference TRBV7-2 and TRBJ1-2, the CDR3 gives the full variable domain: GAGVSQSPSNKVTEKGKDVELRCDPISGHTALYWYRQSLGQGLEFLIYFQGNSAPDKSGLPSDRFSAERTGGSVSTLTIQRTQQEDSAVYLCASSFRGRAYTFGSGTRLTVV.

This clone was recorded a few times. V is TRBV2 and J is TRBJ2-5; 7 bases match TRBD1. J gave up 10 bases and V 4 bases, and 12 bases lay outside the gene matches. The CDR3 totals 14 residues. CDR1 SNHLY and CDR2 FYNNEI come from the germline V gene. The CDR3 reads CASSGRQGMSSQYF. The CDR3 DNA reads as TGTGCCAGCAGTGGGCGACAGGGAATGTCTAGCCAGTACTTC. Complete variable domain (other parts from reference TRBV2 and TRBJ2-5): EPEVTQTPSHQVTQMGQEVILRCVPISNHLYFYWYRQILGQKVEFLVSFYNNEISEKSEIFDDQFSVERPDGSNFTLKIRSTKLEDSAMYFCASSGRQGMSSQYFGPGTRLLVL.

The CDR3 is CASSWTGLETQYF. The DNA of the CDR3 is TGCGCCAGCAGCTGGACAGGGTTGGAGACCCAGTACTTC. The chain couples TRBV5-1 to TRBJ2-5; 8 nucleotides line up with TRBD1. The germline V gene has CDR1 SGHRS and CDR2 YFSETQ. The length of the CDR3 is 13 residues. J was trimmed by 5 bases and V by 3 bases; bases with no gene match: 3.